Included here is one T cell receptor (beta chain) sequence, with context. The antigen remains undetermined. RNA amounts of about 0.5 to 1 ug underwent reverse transcription with random hexamers. TCRdb called the immunoSEQ multiplex PCR reads again in MiXCR, with one record for every CDR3 protein. The repertoire holds about 53,000 distinct CDR3 sequences, with just under 95% as singletons. The data originate from a study of CD8 T cells in Susac syndrome. General observations from the study: Five or six Susac-specific public clones appeared in CD8+ TEMRA repertoires, and 15 to 20 in total CD8+ repertoires. CD8+ clonal expansion in Susac peaked in TEMRA cells and active patients.

The CDR3 has 13 residues. V was shortened by 6 bases and J by 8 bases, with 19 bases between the two germline ends. Germline V lookup: CDR1 SQVTM, CDR2 ANQGSEA. TCR beta sequencing covered blood CD8+ and CD4+ T cells. This receptor was taken from a human donor with Susac syndrome. The chain carries TRBV29-1 and TRBJ1-1; maybe TRBD1 (5 bases). The sequencing input was CD8+ T cells from PBMCs. CDR3 in DNA: TGCAGCGTGGCAGCGGGGGATAGAATAGAAGCTTTCTTT. As protein: CSVAAGDRIEAFF.